Here is one T cell receptor (beta chain) with its context. The antigen is undetermined. Each sample had at least 6 million PBMCs isolated. This entry comes from a study of blood T cells in healthy people across ages. Whole-study findings and limits: A roughly linear age-dependent decrease characterized TCR beta diversity per million T cells. When one million T cells were used, diversity estimates were thought to be underestimates. More naive CD4+ cells and higher diversity marked long-lived donors relative to aged donors.

Primed by a sample-barcoded 5' primer and a J-beta primer mix, a second PCR proceeded for 7 to 11 cycles. TCRdb re-derived calls from the 5' RACE reads in MiXCR, one entry per CDR3 protein. The sample shows around 1.5 million distinct CDR3 sequences, roughly 64% of them seen only once. V dropped 3 bases and J dropped 3 bases, with 12 bases sitting between them. Germline V gene sequence: CDR1 SGHTA, CDR2 FQGNSA. This CDR3 has 14 amino acids. The chain links TRBV7-2 to TRBJ2-7; no clear D. The sequence came from a man aged 18 to 30 in good health. Sequenced sample: blood. For the CDR3, the DNA is TGTGCCAGCAGCTTTTGGCTAGGAGACTACGAGCAGTACTTC. Protein product: CASSFWLGDYEQYF.